The 29 T cell receptor beta chains below all came from one sample that was sequenced in a study of T cells in Graves' hyperthyroidism and ophthalmopathy. Amplified TCR beta CDR3 regions derived from RNA transcripts. The HTBI primer set was used in a first-round RT-PCR of the TCR CDR3. Each CDR3 protein is one row after TCRdb ran MiXCR on the multiplex PCR reads. The table shows 400,000 to 500,000 distinct CDR3 sequences, with under 15% occurring only once. The sample comprised blood. These receptor sequences come from a man aged 18 to 35 with Graves' ophthalmopathy.

About this clonotype: Being one base from a much bigger clone, this may be a read error. The V call is TRBV5-1, the J call TRBJ1-1; D call uncertain. Germline V gene sequence: CDR1 SGHRS, CDR2 YFSETQ. The CDR3 sequence is 14 residues long. The V end lost 3 bases, the J end lost 4 bases, and 13 bases lay between the germline ends. This CDR3 reads CASSSGYSGTEAFF. For the CDR3, the DNA is TGCGCCAGCAGCTCGGGTTATTCCGGCACTGAAGCTTTCTTT. Supplemented by reference TRBV5-1 and TRBJ1-1, the full variable domain reads KAGVTQTPRYLIKTRGQQVTLSCSPISGHRSVSWYQQTPGQGLQFLFEYFSETQRNKGNFPGRFSGRQFSNSRSEMNVSTLELGDSALYLCASSSGYSGTEAFFGQGTRLTVV.

This clonotype was found a few times. The gene calls are TRBV18 and TRBJ1-4; D perhaps matches TRBD1 (5 bases). The CDR3 extends over 15 amino acids. Trimming cost V 0 bases and J 7 bases, with 12 bases left between them. Germline V CDR1 and CDR2: KGHSH, LQKENI. In DNA form, the CDR3 reads TGTGCCAGCTCACCACCGGGAGGGGCCAGTGAAAAACTGTTTTTT. It specifies CASSPPGGASEKLFF.

This clonotype showed up many times. The chain carries TRBV6-1 and TRBJ2-7, with TRBD1 matching over 9 bases. V shed 6 bases and J 2 bases; nucleotides not matched to a gene: 5. The CDR3 length is 14 residues. Germline assignment: CDR1 MNHNS and CDR2 SASEGT. In DNA form, the CDR3 reads TGTGCCAGCAGGGCCGGGACAGGGCCCTACGAGCAGTACTTC. This codes for CASRAGTGPYEQYF.

This clonotype was recorded at least ten times. The J gene is TRBJ2-3, the V gene TRBV12-5; 12 bases line up with TRBD2. CDR3 length equals 19 residues. With V trimmed by 5 bases and J by 1 base, 13 bases remained unmatched. The V gene's germline CDR1 is LGHNT and CDR2 FRNRAP. The CDR3 here is CASGQPSGGVPIRTDTQYF. The CDR3 DNA is TGTGCTAGTGGTCAACCTAGCGGGGGGGTGCCTATCCGCACAGATACGCAGTATTTT.

This clonotype was picked up many times. The chain links TRBV10-3 to TRBJ1-2, with a weak D call TRBD1 (5 bases). Trimming took off 6 bases at V and 4 bases at J, with 12 bases between the two ends. The CDR3 extends over 13 amino acids. Per germline, CDR1 ENHRY and CDR2 SYGVKD. The CDR3 reads CAISSQEFYGYTF. For the CDR3, the DNA is TGTGCCATCAGCTCACAGGAATTCTATGGCTACACCTTC.

This clonotype was picked up many times. The chain links TRBV20-1 to TRBJ2-7, with 11 nucleotides matching TRBD1. The CDR3 has 14 amino acids. Germline trimming cut 2 bases from V and 4 bases from J; bases unmatched to any gene: 4. Germline V lookup: CDR1 DFQATT, CDR2 SNEGSKA (reference sequence). The CDR3 DNA follows: TGCAGTGCTAGACGCGGGACAGGGGGATACGAGCAGTACTTC. Its protein product is CSARRGTGGYEQYF.

The sample holds many counts of this clonotype. The V and J genes are TRBV12-3 or TRBV12-4 and TRBJ2-1; no reliable D call. The length of the CDR3 is 12 residues. V was cut by 3 bases and J by 5 bases, with 5 bases left in between. CDR3 residues: CASSFPNNEQFF. As DNA, the CDR3 is TGTGCCAGCAGTTTTCCAAACAATGAGCAGTTCTTC.

This clonotype was observed at least ten times. The chain combines TRBV12-3 or TRBV12-4 with TRBJ2-1, with 10 bases fitting TRBD1. V lost 4 bases, J lost 7 bases, and 4 bases stayed unmatched. The CDR3 is 14 amino acids. The CDR3 DNA reads as TGTGCCAGCAGTTCAGGGACAGGGGCAAATGAGCAGTTCTTC. Its translation: CASSSGTGANEQFF.

This clonotype has a count of ten or more. The chain is built from TRBV2 and TRBJ2-7; possibly TRBD1 for D (6 bases). With 6 bases removed from V and 4 bases from J, the gap between germline ends came to 10 bases. There are 12 residues in the CDR3. CDR1 SNHLY and CDR2 FYNNEI come from the germline V gene. DNA of the CDR3: TGTGCCAGCAGGGGGGCCTCATACGAGCAGTACTTC. It yields the protein CASRGASYEQYF.

In its sample, this clonotype was seen many times. The CDR3 spells CASSSRDGSSGNTIYF. The CDR3 DNA sequence: TGTGCCAGCAGCTCACGCGACGGCTCCTCTGGAAACACCATATATTTT. This chain joins TRBV13 and TRBJ1-3; D is uncertain. Germline CDR1 reads PRHDT; CDR2 reads FYEKMQ (reference sequence). CDR3 length equals 16 residues. The V end was cut by 4 bases, the J end by 0 bases, with 13 bases between. The full variable domain, in which reference TRBV13 and TRBJ1-3 provide the parts outside the CDR3, is AAGVIQSPRHLIKEKRETATLKCYPIPRHDTVYWYQQGPGQDPQFLISFYEKMQSDKGSIPDRFSAQQFSDYHSELNMSSLELGDSALYFCASSSRDGSSGNTIYFGEGSWLTVV.

This clonotype was picked up a small number of times. The chain combines TRBV6-1 with TRBJ1-5; 7 bases align to TRBD1. There are 14 residues in the CDR3. The germline V gene encodes CDR1 MNHNS and CDR2 SASEGT. After removal of 6 bases from V and 7 bases from J, the junction contained 9 bases not matched to a gene. In DNA form, the CDR3 reads TGTGCCAGCAGCCAGGGACAGAGGCAGCAGCCCCAGCATTTT. Encoded protein: CASSQGQRQQPQHF.

In this sample, this clonotype turned up many times. The chain couples TRBV20-1 to TRBJ2-5; no clear D. Trimming took off 1 base at V and 7 bases at J, with 13 bases between the two ends. CDR1 DFQATT and CDR2 SNEGSKA come from the germline V gene (reference sequence). This CDR3 contains 13 residues. CDR3 nucleotides: TGCAGTGCTAGAGGCGCGGCGATGTCGACCCAGTACTTC. This encodes CSARGAAMSTQYF.

The chain combines TRBV6-7 with TRBJ2-2; 11 bases fit TRBD1. TRBV6-7 qualifies as an ORF whose function is uncertain. This CDR3 region has 13 residues. V lost 9 bases to trimming and J lost 3 bases; unmatched junction nucleotides: 0. The CDR3 sequence is CARGQGDTGELFF. As DNA, the CDR3 is TGTGCCAGGGGACAGGGGGACACCGGGGAGCTGTTTTTT.

The rearrangement uses TRBV4-1 and TRBJ1-2, with 9 bases aligning to TRBD1. The CDR3 consists of 15 residues. Germline CDR1 is MGHRA and CDR2 is YSYEKL. The V and J ends lost 4 bases and 6 bases, in that order; junction bases with no gene match: 9. The CDR3 region is CASSLHRGQENGYTF. As DNA, the CDR3 is TGCGCCAGCAGCCTCCACAGGGGGCAGGAGAATGGCTACACCTTC.

This clonotype was counted many times. The chain recombines TRBV20-1 with TRBJ2-7; 7 nucleotides match TRBD2. Germline V CDR1 and CDR2: DFQATT, SNEGSKA (reference sequence). After removal of 0 bases from V and 1 base from J, the junction contained 3 bases not matched to a gene. CDR3 length: 14 amino acids. CDR3 nucleotide sequence: TGCAGTGCTAGAGAGGCTAGCGGTTCCTACGAGCAGTACTTC. Protein product: CSAREASGSYEQYF.

This clonotype was seen only a few times. The rearrangement uses TRBV9 and TRBJ2-7, with D unresolved. Trimming removed 0 bases from V and 2 bases from J, with 12 bases in between. Germline CDR1 and CDR2: SGDLS and YYNGEE. The CDR3 length is 15 residues. The CDR3 nucleotides are TGTGCCAGCAGCGTAGAGAGTCTGAGGACCTACGAGCAGTACTTC. Its protein is CASSVESLRTYEQYF. The entire variable domain, with the rest obtained from reference TRBV9 and TRBJ2-7, is as follows: DSGVTQTPKHLITATGQRVTLRCSPRSGDLSVYWYQQSLDQGLQFLIQYYNGEERAKGNILERFSAQQFPDLHSELNLSSLELGDSALYFCASSVESLRTYEQYFGPGTRLTVT.

This clonotype was counted ten times or more. The chain recombines TRBV20-1 with TRBJ2-1, with 8 bases identical to TRBD2. The V and J ends lost 6 bases and 8 bases, in that order; junction bases with no gene match: 12. Germline CDR1 and CDR2: DFQATT and SNEGSKA (reference sequence). CDR3 length: 14 residues. In DNA form, the CDR3 reads TGCAGTGCCCACCCACGGGAGGGAGGCGATGAGCAGTTCTTC. Translating gives CSAHPREGGDEQFF.

This clonotype was seen repeatedly, ten times or more. V is TRBV2 and J is TRBJ2-2, with TRBD1 identical over 8 bases. This CDR3 is built from 14 residues. The V and J ends lost 8 bases and 5 bases, in that order; junction bases with no gene match: 7. CDR1 and CDR2 (germline): SNHLY, FYNNEI. Here the CDR3 DNA reads TGTGCCAGCGACAGGGGAGGACAGACCGGGGAGCTGTTTTTT. It specifies CASDRGGQTGELFF.

In its sample, this clonotype was seen many times. This rearrangement joins TRBV12-3 or TRBV12-4 to TRBJ2-7; the match to TRBD2 covers 10 bases. V dropped 4 bases and J dropped 3; count of bases not matched to a gene: 9. The CDR3 loop spans 16 amino acids. The CDR3 loop is CASSSSTSGVLYEQYF. The CDR3 DNA follows: TGTGCCAGCAGTTCGAGCACTAGCGGGGTTCTCTACGAGCAGTACTTC.

This clonotype was detected only a few times. The CDR3 loop is CASSLAPNERDTQYF. In nucleotides, the CDR3 is TGCGCCAGCAGCTTGGCCCCTAACGAACGGGATACGCAGTATTTT. V is TRBV5-1 and J is TRBJ2-3; no clear D. V lost 0 bases, J lost 6 bases, and 14 bases lay in between. Germline V gene data show CDR1 as SGHRS and CDR2 as YFSETQ. The CDR3 has 15 residues.

This clonotype was seen repeatedly, ten times or more. This sequence joins TRBV4-1 and TRBJ1-5; D not resolved. V shed 4 bases and J shed 0 bases, with 10 bases lying between them. This CDR3 is built from 15 residues. Germline V gives CDR1 MGHRA, CDR2 YSYEKL. CDR3 protein: CASSLGRGSNQPQHF. DNA for the CDR3: TGCGCCAGCAGCCTCGGACGGGGTAGCAATCAGCCCCAGCATTTT.

This clonotype has ten or more counts. This chain links TRBV2 with TRBJ2-3, with D hard to call. Trimming removed 8 bases from V and 0 bases from J, with 9 bases in between. The CDR3 spans 13 residues. Germline assignment: CDR1 SNHLY and CDR2 FYNNEI. DNA of the CDR3: TGTGCCAGCTTACGAAGTAGCACAGATACGCAGTATTTT. Residues: CASLRSSTDTQYF.

The CDR3 nucleotides read TGTGCCAGTAGCCCCCGGGGGGACAGCTCCTACGAGCAGTACTTC. This encodes CASSPRGDSSYEQYF. The genes are TRBV19 and TRBJ2-7; tentatively, D is TRBD1 or TRBD2 (7 bases each). Trimming took 6 bases from V and 0 from J, leaving 15 bases between them. The CDR3 runs 15 residues. Per germline, CDR1 LNHDA and CDR2 SQIVND (reference sequence).

This clonotype was counted many times. V is TRBV7-2 and J is TRBJ1-5; 8 nucleotides line up with TRBD1. The V gene's germline CDR1 is SGHTA and CDR2 FQGNSA. Unmatched junction bases numbered 10, after V lost 5 bases and J lost 7 bases. The CDR3 contains 15 residues. As DNA, the CDR3 is TGTGCCAGCAGCGAAGGGACAGGATGGGAGCAGCCCCAGCATTTT. It is translated as CASSEGTGWEQPQHF.

In regard to this clonotype: One end of the junction fails to match germline, which may point to a read error. J is TRBJ2-5 and V is TRBV28; TRBD2 aligns across 13 bases. The CDR3 loop spans 16 amino acids. Germline V CDR1 and CDR2: MDHEN, SYDVKM. The CDR3 region has the DNA TGTGCCAGCAGGTCGGGACTAGCGGGGAGCCAAGAGACCCATTACTTC. This sequence encodes CASRSGLAGSQETHYF.

This clonotype has a handful of counts. The chain joins TRBV5-1 to TRBJ1-2, with D unresolved. The CDR3 spans 15 residues. V shed 4 bases and J shed 0 bases, with 13 bases lying between them. Germline V lookup: CDR1 SGHRS, CDR2 YFSETQ. In DNA form, the CDR3 reads TGCGCCAGCAGCCTAGACCTAAGGACTAACTATGGCTACACCTTC. Amino acids: CASSLDLRTNYGYTF.

The chain employs TRBV10-3 and TRBJ2-2; 12 nucleotides align to TRBD2. This CDR3 has 18 amino acids. Trimming took 6 bases from V and 0 from J; bases not matched to a gene: 8. The germline CDR1 and CDR2 sequences are ENHRY and SYGVKD. Here the CDR3 reads CAISLSSGGASNTGELFF. Here the CDR3 DNA reads TGTGCCATCAGCCTCTCTAGCGGGGGGGCATCGAACACCGGGGAGCTGTTTTTT.

A few counts support this clonotype. This chain links TRBV24-1 with TRBJ2-5; D may be TRBD1 or TRBD2 (5 bases each). This CDR3 comprises 14 residues. The germline CDR1 and CDR2 sequences are KGHDR and SFDVKD. The V gene lost 5 bases and the J gene lost 2 bases, with 11 bases spanning the gap. The chain's CDR3 is CATSGPREQETQYF. The CDR3 coding sequence is TGTGCCACCAGTGGGCCCAGGGAGCAAGAGACCCAGTACTTC.

This clonotype has ten or more counts. CDR3 region: CASSVLAGSTGELFF. The CDR3, as DNA: TGTGCCAGCAGCGTATTGGCAGGGTCCACCGGGGAGCTGTTTTTT. The chain uses TRBV9 and TRBJ2-2; TRBD1 might be the D (5 bases). V gave up 1 base and J gave up 4 bases, with 11 bases separating them. The germline V gene has CDR1 SGDLS and CDR2 YYNGEE. CDR3 size: 15 residues.